The present TCR beta chain was sequenced within a study of blood T cells in healthy people across ages. Primers used in a second PCR of about 7 to 11 cycles were a sample-barcoded 5' primer and a J-beta primer mix. MiXCR, applied by TCRdb to the 5' RACE reads, yields one record per CDR3 protein. The data hold about 1.5 million distinct CDR3 sequences, with approximately 42% observed a single time. The table lists this clonotype with a few counts. V was clipped by 6 bases and J by 4 bases; unmatched bases: 11. The CDR3 consists of 16 residues. The sample was blood. The V gene is TRBV12-3 or TRBV12-4, the J gene TRBJ1-2; TRBD1 matches at 10 bases. This clonotype originated in a woman in her late teens or twenties in good health. The CDR3, as DNA: TGTGCCAGCAGCTCTACTTTACGGGACAGGGGCTATGGCTACACCTTC. This gives the protein CASSSTLRDRGYGYTF.